This TCR beta chain was sequenced in a study of blood T cells in healthy people across ages. Points from the study as a whole: CMV status of donors was not determined, possibly confounding expanded clonotype changes. Per million T cells, TCR beta diversity dropped about linearly as age rose.

For the second PCR, which ran for about 6 to 11 cycles, a sample-barcoded 5' primer and a J-beta primer mix were used. Every cDNA was tagged by a template-switch adaptor with 12 random nucleotides. Via MiXCR, TCRdb re-called the 5' RACE reads, giving one row per CDR3 protein. The repertoire holds 1.5 million to 2 million distinct CDR3 sequences, with around half as singletons. In the case of this clonotype: Its matching antigen is unknown.

The CDR3 sequence is 20 residues long. From germline, CDR1 is LGHNA and CDR2 YSLEER. J gave up 2 bases and V 0 bases, and 14 bases lay outside the gene matches. The sequence was collected from a middle-aged woman in good health. The chain is built from TRBV4-3 and TRBJ2-3; 10 bases are shared with TRBD2. Material: blood. CDR3 sequence reads: CASSQDRTQRGGMNTDTQYF. CDR3 bases: TGCGCCAGCAGCCAAGATCGGACTCAGCGGGGGGGTATGAACACAGATACGCAGTATTTT.